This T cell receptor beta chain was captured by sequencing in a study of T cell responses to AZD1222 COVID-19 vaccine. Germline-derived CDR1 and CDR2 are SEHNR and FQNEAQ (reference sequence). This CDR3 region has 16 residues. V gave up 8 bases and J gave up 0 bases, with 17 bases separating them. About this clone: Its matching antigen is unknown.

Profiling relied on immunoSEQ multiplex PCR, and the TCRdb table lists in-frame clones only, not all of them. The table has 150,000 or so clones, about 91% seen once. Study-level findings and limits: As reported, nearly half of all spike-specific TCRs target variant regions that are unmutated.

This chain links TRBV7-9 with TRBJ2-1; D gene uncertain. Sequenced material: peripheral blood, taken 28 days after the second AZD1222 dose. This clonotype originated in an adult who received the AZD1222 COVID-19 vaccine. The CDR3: CASGPGRTVSYNEQFF. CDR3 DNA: TGTGCCAGCGGGCCAGGAAGGACGGTCTCCTACAATGAGCAGTTCTTC.